These 20 T cell receptor beta chains were sequenced from one sample in a study of blood T cell repertoires in COVID-19. Sequencing was performed with immunoSEQ multiplex PCR; in TCRdb, only in-frame clones are kept and a portion is missing. Among under 150,000 clones listed, almost 80% were seen once. The sequenced material came from peripheral blood. These receptors all come from a man between 50 and 59 years old with active or convalescent COVID-19.

The chain has TRBV4-1 and TRBJ2-5; maybe TRBD1 (6 bases). The CDR3 has 14 amino acids. Germline CDR1 MGHRA, CDR2 YSYEKL. Trimming pared 4 bases from V and 4 bases from J, leaving 13 bases between. The CDR3, as DNA: TGCGCCAGCAGCCCTACGGACAGTGGAGAGACCCAGTACTTC. The encoded protein is CASSPTDSGETQYF.

This sequence joins TRBV27 and TRBJ2-5; D is unclear. Germline V gene data show CDR1 as MNHEY and CDR2 as SMNVEV (reference sequence). The CDR3 sequence is 12 residues long. Trimming pared 5 bases from V and 7 bases from J, leaving 11 bases between. This CDR3 is CASSPPYGTQYF. CDR3 bases: TGTGCCAGCAGTCCCCCCTACGGGACCCAGTACTTC.

This clone occurred a few times. The rearrangement links TRBV2 to TRBJ1-5; D remains unclear. The CDR3 length is 14 residues. Trimming cost V 4 bases and J 0 bases, with 7 bases left between them. Germline loops: CDR1 SNHLY, CDR2 FYNNEI. The CDR3 is CASSGANSNQPQHF. CDR3 DNA sequence: TGTGCCAGCAGTGGAGCTAATAGCAATCAGCCCCAGCATTTT.

The V call is TRBV5-6, the J call TRBJ2-3, with 7 bases lining up with TRBD2. The CDR3 consists of 16 residues. Germline CDR1 and CDR2: SGHDT and YYEEEE. V lost 1 base, J lost 2 bases, and 7 bases stayed unmatched. As DNA, the CDR3 is TGTGCCAGCAGCTTGTCTAGCGGTTTTTCCACAGATACGCAGTATTTT. This codes for CASSLSSGFSTDTQYF.

The chain uses TRBV11-2 and TRBJ2-7; 12 bases agree with TRBD2. Germline V gene data show CDR1 as SGHAT and CDR2 as FQNNGV. V was clipped by 7 bases and J by 4 bases; unmatched bases: 5. There are 14 residues in the CDR3. DNA for the CDR3: TGTGCCAGCACCCTACTAGCGGGAGGATACGAGCAGTACTTC. This gives the protein CASTLLAGGYEQYF.

This chain uses TRBV7-6 with TRBJ2-2; 7 positions agree with TRBD1. This CDR3 comprises 15 residues. V gave up 5 bases and J gave up 9 bases; unmatched junction bases: 12. Germline CDR1 is SGHVS and CDR2 is FNYEAQ. In DNA, the CDR3 is TGTGCCAGCAGCCTGATCCCTCTAGGGGGCCGGGAGCTGTTTTTT. It yields the protein CASSLIPLGGRELFF.

This sequence joins TRBV7-6 and TRBJ1-1; D unresolved. The length of the CDR3 is 13 residues. Germline loops: CDR1 SGHVS, CDR2 FNYEAQ. V was clipped by 2 bases and J by 1 base, with 5 bases between them. CDR3 amino acids: CASSLNWNTEAFF. The CDR3 bases are TGTGCCAGCAGCTTAAACTGGAACACTGAAGCTTTCTTT.

The chain couples TRBV5-4 to TRBJ2-1; 10 nucleotides align to TRBD1. The CDR3 is made up of 17 amino acids. Germline assignment: CDR1 SGHNT and CDR2 YYREEE (reference sequence). J gave up 0 bases and V 0 bases, and 3 bases lay outside the gene matches. The CDR3 DNA reads as TGTGCCAGCAGCTTGGCGACAGGGGGCCGCTCCTACAATGAGCAGTTCTTC. Encoded protein: CASSLATGGRSYNEQFF. The entire variable domain, with the rest obtained from reference TRBV5-4 and TRBJ2-1, is as follows: ETGVTQSPTHLIKTRGQQVTLRCSSQSGHNTVSWYQQALGQGPQFIFQYYREEENGRGNFPPRFSGLQFPNYSSELNVNALELDDSALYLCASSLATGGRSYNEQFFGPGTRLTVL.

This chain connects TRBV5-1 to TRBJ2-5; 8 bases align to TRBD2. Per germline, CDR1 SGHRS and CDR2 YFSETQ. With V trimmed by 0 bases and J by 4 bases, 2 bases remained unmatched. The CDR3 has 14 residues. The CDR3: CASSLGAGGETQYF. As DNA, the CDR3 is TGCGCCAGCAGCTTGGGCGCGGGAGGAGAGACCCAGTACTTC.

J is TRBJ2-5 and V is TRBV7-2, with D tentatively TRBD2 (6 bases). V lost 5 bases and J lost 6, with 19 bases in between. Per germline, CDR1 SGHTA and CDR2 FQGNSA. The CDR3 consists of 15 residues. The CDR3 region has the DNA TGTGCCAGCAGCATCGCAGCGGGCCCCGCGAAGACCCAGTACTTC. It translates to CASSIAAGPAKTQYF.

The chain has TRBV19 and TRBJ2-7, with 11 bases aligning to TRBD2. CDR3 length equals 15 residues. J was trimmed by 2 bases and V by 3 bases; bases with no gene match: 3. CDR1 is LNHDA, CDR2 SQIVND, per germline (reference sequence). The DNA of the CDR3 is TGTGCCAGTAGTATCGCTAGCGGGAGGACCTACGAGCAGTACTTC. Translation: CASSIASGRTYEQYF.

This clone showed up many times. The rearrangement joins TRBV19 to TRBJ2-1; a possible D gene is TRBD2 (6 bases). This CDR3 is built from 18 residues. Trimming removed 5 bases from V and 0 bases from J, with 20 bases in between. The germline gives CDR1 LNHDA, CDR2 SQIVND (reference sequence). As DNA, the CDR3 is TGTGCCAGTAGTCCAGGGCAAGGCCGGGGGAGCTCCTACAATGAGCAGTTCTTC. Translated: CASSPGQGRGSSYNEQFF.

V is TRBV7-9 and J is TRBJ1-4; 10 positions agree with TRBD1. Germline values: CDR1 SEHNR, CDR2 FQNEAQ (reference sequence). V gave up 5 bases and J gave up 8 bases; unmatched junction bases: 11. CDR3 length: 16 residues. The CDR3 bases are TGTGCCAGCAGCCTCGGGACAGGGGCACCCTTCGAAAAACTGTTTTTT. Protein: CASSLGTGAPFEKLFF.

The V gene is TRBV18, the J gene TRBJ2-1, with TRBD2 matching 8 bases. CDR3 length: 17 residues. With 1 base clipped from V and 1 base from J, the junction kept 6 bases outside the gene matches. Germline V gene lookup returns CDR1 KGHSH and CDR2 LQKENI. The CDR3, as DNA: TGTGCCAGCTCACCACAGGGAGCGGGAGCGTCCTACAATGAGCAGTTCTTC. Its translation is CASSPQGAGASYNEQFF.

J is TRBJ2-5 and V is TRBV28, with 7 bases matching TRBD2. The V gene end was trimmed by 8 bases and the J gene end by 2 bases; junction bases not matched to a gene: 11. This CDR3 contains 15 residues. Germline CDR1 and CDR2: MDHEN and SYDVKM. This CDR3 reads CASLLGFGRQETQYF. CDR3 DNA sequence: TGTGCCAGCCTCCTGGGTTTCGGGAGGCAAGAGACCCAGTACTTC.

This clone occurred a few times. The J gene is TRBJ1-6, the V gene TRBV19, with TRBD1 matching over 8 bases. Germline V gives CDR1 LNHDA, CDR2 SQIVND (reference sequence). Unmatched junction bases numbered 8, after V lost 9 bases and J lost 4 bases. The CDR3 has 15 residues. CDR3 sequence reads: CASQGAGGYNSPLHF. The DNA of the CDR3 is TGTGCCAGCCAGGGGGCTGGGGGTTATAATTCACCCCTCCACTTT.

The J gene is TRBJ2-7, the V gene TRBV30; 8 bases align to TRBD2. The CDR3 runs to 16 residues. From germline, CDR1 is GTSNPN and CDR2 SVGIG (reference sequence). The junction had 13 bases not matched to a gene; V was cut back by 3 bases and J by 3 bases. CDR3 sequence: CAWSGAGASPVYEQYF. DNA of the CDR3: TGTGCCTGGAGCGGAGCGGGAGCATCCCCTGTCTACGAGCAGTACTTC.

Only a few counts were recorded for this clone. This chain joins TRBV4-2 and TRBJ1-2; D not resolved. The CDR3 contains 12 residues. Trimming took 0 bases from V and 7 from J, leaving 6 bases between them. Germline V lookup: CDR1 LGHNA, CDR2 YNFKEQ. The CDR3 reads CASSQDSSGYTF. The CDR3 DNA reads as TGTGCCAGCAGCCAAGATTCGTCTGGCTACACCTTC.

This clone was recorded a few times. The chain joins TRBV11-2 to TRBJ1-4, with TRBD1 matching 8 bases. The germline V gene has CDR1 SGHAT and CDR2 FQNNGV. J lost 6 bases, V lost 0 bases, and 9 bases had no gene match. The CDR3 extends over 17 amino acids. This CDR3 is CASSLDFGTGQHEKLFF. CDR3 coding DNA: TGTGCCAGCAGCTTAGATTTCGGGACAGGACAACATGAAAAACTGTTTTTT. The full variable domain, its missing parts supplied by reference TRBV11-2 and TRBJ1-4, is EAGVAQSPRYKIIEKRQSVAFWCNPISGHATLYWYQQILGQGPKLLIQFQNNGVVDDSQLPKDRFSAERLKGVDSTLKIQPAKLEDSAVYLCASSLDFGTGQHEKLFFGSGTQLSVL.

This rearrangement joins TRBV30 to TRBJ2-5; TRBD2 matches 9 bases. Germline-derived CDR1 and CDR2 are GTSNPN and SVGIG (reference sequence). The V gene end was trimmed by 1 base and the J gene end by 4 bases; junction bases not matched to a gene: 1. The CDR3 is 13 amino acids. CDR3 protein: CAWSGSGRETQYF. DNA for the CDR3: TGTGCCTGGAGTGGTAGCGGGAGAGAGACCCAGTACTTC.